This T cell receptor beta chain was sequenced during a study of MAIT cells during Salmonella Paratyphi A infection (dated by TCRdb to between 2016 and 2019). As for the study more broadly: Adult volunteers aged 18 to 60 swallowed one dose of 1-5x10^3 CFU of S. Paratyphi A strain NVGH308. Starting at diagnosis, diagnosed volunteers were given ciprofloxacin 500 mg twice a day for 14 days. Results the study describes overall, beyond this receptor: Although the availability of volunteer samples limited sample sizes, the sizes were judged adequate for detecting differences between groups. A significant decrease in the space occupied by over-represented MAIT clonotypes was found from baseline to mid-infection (about 0.15 to 0.10), whereas no significant post-infection difference was found. Compared with healthy controls, diagnosed volunteers had more expansion or contraction among the top five MAIT clonotypes (0.53 versus 0.13), suggesting that infection reshaped the repertoire. MAIT TRBV usage was oligoclonal, favouring TRBV20 and TRBV6, and appeared unchanged by infection.

Only a few counts were recorded for this clonotype. No cognate antigen has been identified for it. No qualities accompany the bases; no much larger clone lies one base away. The germline V gene gives CDR1 as MRHNA and CDR2 as SNTAGT. The CDR3 runs 15 amino acids, cysteine and phenylalanine included. Kept here is only the CDR3 DNA, which spans 45 bases and is read in frame from base 1. Trimming removed 2 bases from V and 4 bases from J; the gene matches leave 2 bases unexplained. Libraries were made using 5' RACE. TCRbeta was amplified in two rounds of PCR using Phusion High-Fidelity polymerase, and the primers added sample-specific barcodes. To build the TCRbeta libraries, template-switch cDNA synthesis was carried out using SMARTScribe reverse transcriptase along with a TRBC-specific primer. The barcoded samples were pooled and then prepared using the NEBNext Ultra DNA Library Prep Kit for Illumina. Libraries were sequenced on an Illumina MiSeq with the MiSeq reagent kit v2, 300 cycles. The published analysis was carried out like this. Jemultiplexer was used to demultiplex reads by barcode, and MiTCR with default parameters handled the alignment. VDJtools filtered out non-functional sequences; clonotypes were defined by amino acid sequence, with frequencies based on assigned sequence reads. In the clonal space homeostasis analysis, clonotypes were grouped by frequency into over-represented (0.05-1), large, medium and small bins. Clones were called with MiXCR by TCRdb after fastp trimmed the public reads at Q25, and only in-frame beta chains were retained. Here each entry gathers all rows of one CDR3 protein and keeps the most common genes and DNA. TCRdb, not the original authors, processed these V and J calls. Counted in this sample were about 950 distinct CDR3 sequences; approximately 20% of them appeared once. The ten largest clones add up to about 47% of the sample.

The time point label, read with the paper, signifies: mid-infection, around enteric fever diagnosis. MAIT cells were defined as Valpha7.2+ CD161+ T cells and identified and sorted by flow cytometry. Circulating MAIT cell TCRbeta repertoires were profiled longitudinally in six volunteers in whom enteric fever developed after controlled oral challenge with live Salmonella Paratyphi A. Every diagnosed volunteer provided MAIT cell samples at three timepoints: pre-infection, mid-infection and post-infection. A diagnosis of enteric fever was based on Paratyphi A bacteremia and/or a persistent fever above 38 degrees C that lasted longer than 12 hours. Infection was diagnosed in challenged volunteers between day 4 and day 7 after challenge. For RNA extraction, between roughly 4,500 and 10,000 MAIT cells from each sample were sorted straight into RNAqueous-Micro lysis buffer. Lymphoprep gradient centrifugation was used to isolate peripheral blood mononuclear cells from blood samples and leukocyte cones. Cells were sorted on either a BD FACSAria Fusion or a BD FACSAria III sorter.

The sequence links TRBV6-4 to TRBJ2-1; TRBD2 matches 10 bases in the middle. The sequenced sample was MAIT cells from blood, obtained at the middle sampling point of the challenge study. This TCR derives from a person aged 18-70 years who was deliberately infected with Salmonella Paratyphi A in a paratyphoid fever challenge study. CDR3 protein: CASSDTSGDYNEQFF. The base sequence is TGTGCCAGCAGTGACACTAGCGGGGATTACAATGAGCAGTTCTTC.